Reported below is one TCR beta chain. The sample is drawn from a study of blood T cell repertoires in COVID-19. Overall study: There were acute and convalescent COVID-19 samples, and they came from the United States, Italy and Spain.

Per the authors' pipeline: It was from reference gene primer amplification that nucleated cell counts were estimated. Profiled with immunoSEQ multiplex PCR; TCRdb holds only in-frame clones, not every one. Clonal size and the V and J genes are those of that table, whereas D and trimming came from the DNA. The table shows around 200,000 clones, with around 80% occurring only once. The germline V and J ends were trimmed by 2 bases and 8 bases, with 11 bases remaining between them. The germline V gene encodes CDR1 SGHRS and CDR2 YFSETQ. There are 13 residues in the CDR3. The origin of this receptor is a human donor in a cohort sampled during active COVID-19. The rearrangement links TRBV5-1 to TRBJ2-1, with D maybe TRBD1 (5 bases). What was sequenced was peripheral blood. The CDR3 loop is CASSLAARDEQFF. CDR3 DNA sequence: TGCGCCAGCAGCTTAGCCGCCAGGGATGAGCAGTTCTTC.